This T cell receptor (beta chain) was recovered during a study of blood T cells in healthy people across ages. Whole-study findings and limits: Naive T cell percentage showed a strong correlation with the diversity of TCR beta.

Turning to this clonotype: Antigen: not known.

The authors ran a second PCR of about 6 to 12 cycles using a sample-barcoded 5' primer and a J-beta primer mix. TCRdb reprocessed the 5' RACE reads with MiXCR, giving one entry per CDR3 protein. The repertoire has hundreds of thousands of distinct CDR3 sequences, roughly 64% of them found once; the top ten carry roughly 22%. Germline V gene data show CDR1 as MNHEY and CDR2 as SVGEGT. Between the trimmed V and J ends, which lost 4 bases and 1 base, there was a span of 7 bases. The CDR3 is made up of 13 amino acids. The sample was blood. The chain has TRBV6-2 or TRBV6-3 and TRBJ1-1; no definite D call. The TCR originated in a man younger than 40 in good health. In DNA, the CDR3 is TGTGCCAGCAGTTTACTCTCGAACACTGAAGCTTTCTTT. Protein: CASSLLSNTEAFF.